These 28 T cell receptor beta chains came from one sample sequenced in a study of T cell responses to AZD1222 COVID-19 vaccine. Data came from immunoSEQ multiplex PCR; TCRdb stores just in-frame clones and leaves some out. The table includes some 99,000 clones, roughly nine tenths detected once. This specimen was peripheral blood, taken on day 0 of AZD1222 vaccination. These receptor sequences come from an adult in good health.

This chain's CDR3 is CAISEGQGMNTEAFF. The CDR3 bases are TGTGCCATCAGTGAGGGACAGGGGATGAACACTGAAGCTTTCTTT. The V call is TRBV10-3, the J call TRBJ1-1; 9 bases map to TRBD1. V lost 2 bases and J lost 0; bases outside the gene matches: 1. Per the germline V gene, CDR1 is ENHRY and CDR2 is SYGVKD. The CDR3 covers 15 residues.

This sequence joins TRBV7-2 and TRBJ1-3, with D unclear. Trimming removed 0 bases from V and 0 bases from J, with 3 bases in between. CDR1 SGHTA and CDR2 FQGNSA come from the germline V gene. CDR3 length equals 14 residues. CDR3 DNA: TGTGCCAGCAGCTTAGCCACCTCTGGAAACACCATATATTTT. This gives the protein CASSLATSGNTIYF.

This clone has a handful of counts. The chain carries TRBV2 and TRBJ1-2; 9 positions match TRBD1. The CDR3 consists of 14 residues. V was pared by 2 bases and J by 7 bases, with 5 bases of the junction left unmatched. Germline lookup yields CDR1 SNHLY and CDR2 FYNNEI. The CDR3 coding sequence is TGTGCCAGCAGTGAACGGACAGGGGTCCGTGGCTACACCTTC. Amino acid sequence: CASSERTGVRGYTF.

Only one count was recorded for this clone. The chain uses TRBV10-2 and TRBJ1-1, with TRBD1 identical over 8 bases. The CDR3 contains 16 residues. J was trimmed by 2 bases and V by 4 bases; bases with no gene match: 9. Germline CDR1 WSHSY, CDR2 SAAADI. The CDR3 region has the DNA TGCGCCAGCAGTGCAAATACGGGACAGGTAAACACTGAAGCTTTCTTT. Protein: CASSANTGQVNTEAFF.

This clone came up a few times. The V and J genes are TRBV7-3 and TRBJ1-1; D is uncertain. V was trimmed by 0 bases and J by 2 bases, leaving 7 bases between them. CDR3 length: 14 amino acids. Germline V gene lookup returns CDR1 SGHTA and CDR2 FQGTGA. CDR3 protein: CASSLTGTNTEAFF. The CDR3 nucleotides are TGTGCCAGCAGCTTAACCGGCACAAACACTGAAGCTTTCTTT.

This clone was seen just once. The chain recombines TRBV5-1 with TRBJ1-1; a weak D match, TRBD1 (5 bases). The V gene's germline CDR1 is SGHRS and CDR2 YFSETQ. Deletions cut 4 bases from V and 1 base from J, with 11 bases between. This CDR3 has 14 residues. The DNA for the CDR3 is TGCGCCAGCAGCGTGGGACTTCGGAACACTGAAGCTTTCTTT. Translating it yields CASSVGLRNTEAFF.

The V gene is TRBV7-9, the J gene TRBJ1-2; a possible D gene is TRBD1 (5 bases). CDR3 size: 17 residues. V was shortened by 1 base and J by 7 bases, with 22 bases between the two germline ends. In germline, CDR1 is SEHNR, CDR2 FQNEAQ (reference sequence). CDR3 bases: TGTGCCAGCAGCTTAGAAAACCTCAATCAGGGAATTGGTGGCTACACCTTC. Translating gives CASSLENLNQGIGGYTF. Together with reference TRBV7-9 and TRBJ1-2, the CDR3 gives the full variable domain: DTGVSQNPRHKITKRGQNVTFRCDPISEHNRLYWYRQTLGQGPEFLTYFQNEAQLEKSRLLSDRFSAERPKGSFSTLEIQRTEQGDSAMYLCASSLENLNQGIGGYTFGSGTRLTVV.

The chain combines TRBV27 with TRBJ2-5; possible D gene TRBD1, 5 bases. V lost 5 bases and J lost 2, with 9 bases in between. Germline CDR1 reads MNHEY; CDR2 reads SMNVEV (reference sequence). This CDR3 spans 13 amino acids. This chain's CDR3 is CASSRTRQETQYF. The CDR3 DNA sequence: TGTGCCAGCAGTCGGACACGTCAAGAGACCCAGTACTTC.

V is TRBV5-1 and J is TRBJ2-2, with TRBD1 as a possible D gene (7 bases). The V end was cut by 4 bases, the J end by 7 bases, with 14 bases between. This CDR3 spans 14 amino acids. Germline V gives CDR1 SGHRS, CDR2 YFSETQ. CDR3 nucleotides: TGCGCCAGCAGCCCCGACAGGGAGGTCGGGGAGCTGTTTTTT. Protein sequence: CASSPDREVGELFF.

The chain uses TRBV5-1 and TRBJ1-3; no firm D call. Germline CDR1 SGHRS, CDR2 YFSETQ. The CDR3 contains 12 residues. Between the trimmed V and J ends, which lost 5 bases and 8 bases, there was a span of 11 bases. The CDR3 DNA follows: TGCGCCAGCAGTTTCAACGGGGACACCATATATTTT. It encodes CASSFNGDTIYF.

There are a few counts of this clone. This chain joins TRBV4-2 and TRBJ2-2; a weak D match, TRBD1 (5 bases). V lost 2 bases and J lost 4, with 11 bases in between. The CDR3 length is 15 residues. Germline loops: CDR1 LGHNA, CDR2 YNFKEQ. This CDR3 reads CASSQLVQGTGELFF. The DNA for the CDR3 is TGTGCCAGCAGCCAACTAGTGCAGGGCACCGGGGAGCTGTTTTTT.

This chain uses TRBV6-6 with TRBJ1-2; D remains ambiguous. CDR3 size: 15 residues. The V and J ends lost 4 bases and 7 bases respectively, with 19 bases between them. Per the germline V gene, CDR1 is MNHNY and CDR2 is SVGAGI (reference sequence). CDR3 sequence reads: CASSSNPTTPSGYTF. The CDR3 bases are TGTGCCAGCAGTTCCAATCCGACAACACCCAGTGGCTACACCTTC.

The gene calls are TRBV5-4 and TRBJ1-2, with 8 bases that match TRBD1. Per the germline V gene, CDR1 is SGHNT and CDR2 is YYREEE (reference sequence). The CDR3 is made up of 14 amino acids. V lost 5 bases, J lost 5 bases, and 8 bases stayed unmatched. The CDR3 DNA is TGTGCCAGCAGGCAAGCAGGGGGCTTATATGGCTACACCTTC. Encoded protein: CASRQAGGLYGYTF.

The rearrangement joins TRBV4-2 to TRBJ1-1; no clear D. Germline-derived CDR1 and CDR2 are LGHNA and YNFKEQ. V lost 7 bases and J 2 bases, leaving 11 bases between the germline ends. The CDR3 extends over 13 amino acids. The CDR3, as DNA: TGTGCCAGCACCGGGAGTTACAACACTGAAGCTTTCTTT. Amino acids: CASTGSYNTEAFF.

The chain joins TRBV6-5 to TRBJ2-2, with D hard to call. Germline assignment: CDR1 MNHEY and CDR2 SVGAGI. The CDR3 is 14 amino acids. V lost 0 bases to trimming and J lost 2 bases, with 4 bases between them. CDR3 residues: CASSYSGNTGELFF. The CDR3 DNA follows: TGTGCCAGCAGTTACTCTGGAAACACCGGGGAGCTGTTTTTT.

The J gene is TRBJ1-6, the V gene TRBV19; D is uncertain. Germline CDR1 LNHDA, CDR2 SQIVND (reference sequence). Trimming removed 4 bases at V and 9 bases at J, with 13 bases between. The CDR3 contains 14 residues. For the CDR3, the DNA is TGTGCCAGTAGTACCCAGATATGGGGTTCACCCCTCCACTTT. Its translation: CASSTQIWGSPLHF. The entire variable domain, with the rest obtained from reference TRBV19 and TRBJ1-6, is as follows: DGGITQSPKYLFRKEGQNVTLSCEQNLNHDAMYWYRQDPGQGLRLIYYSQIVNDFQKGDIAEGYSVSREKKESFPLTVTSAQKNPTAFYLCASSTQIWGSPLHFGNGTRLTVT.

This clone was found once. The V and J genes are TRBV13 and TRBJ2-3; 13 bases agree with TRBD2. V lost 5 bases to trimming and J lost 1 base; unmatched junction nucleotides: 3. The CDR3 contains 16 residues. In germline, CDR1 is PRHDT, CDR2 FYEKMQ (reference sequence). This CDR3 reads CASSPGLAGGTDTQYF. The CDR3 nucleotides are TGTGCCAGCAGCCCTGGACTAGCGGGGGGCACAGATACGCAGTATTTT.

This clone was recorded a few times. The chain couples TRBV18 to TRBJ1-4, with TRBD1 as a possible D gene (6 bases). Germline assignment: CDR1 KGHSH and CDR2 LQKENI. The CDR3 spans 14 residues. V gave up 1 base and J gave up 7 bases, with 10 bases separating them. CDR3 nucleotide sequence: TGTGCCAGCTCACCACGGGGGCTGGGTGAAAAACTGTTTTTT. Its translation: CASSPRGLGEKLFF.

This chain connects TRBV21-1 to TRBJ1-2; the table's TRBD1 call for D was not verified on the DNA. TRBV21-1 is given as a pseudogene. The CDR3 contains 20 residues. CDR3 DNA: TGTGCCAGCAGCAAATTGGGGCCCAGTTGGACAGGGGAACCTAAGTATGGCTACACCTTC. This sequence encodes CASSKLGPSWTGEPKYGYTF.

The chain has TRBV19 and TRBJ2-7, with 9 bases that match TRBD1. Trimming cost V 10 bases and J 2 bases; bases outside gene matches: 18. CDR3 length: 17 amino acids. The germline V gene encodes CDR1 LNHDA and CDR2 SQIVND (reference sequence). As DNA, the CDR3 is TGTGCCACTAAGAACCGGGACAGGGATGGGTACCCCTACGAGCAGTACTTC. Encoded protein: CATKNRDRDGYPYEQYF.

The chain couples TRBV5-1 to TRBJ1-4; D not resolved. Trimming took 0 bases from V and 8 from J, leaving 8 bases between them. This CDR3 has 13 amino acids. Germline-derived CDR1 and CDR2 are SGHRS and YFSETQ. The CDR3 sequence: CASSLGTDEKLFF. The CDR3 DNA reads as TGCGCCAGCAGCTTGGGGACTGACGAAAAACTGTTTTTT.

This sequence joins TRBV12-3 or TRBV12-4 and TRBJ1-6; 8 bases map to TRBD1. V lost 8 bases, J lost 10 bases, and 7 bases stayed unmatched. The CDR3 runs 13 residues. CDR3 DNA: TGTGCCAGCCGGGGACAGGCACAATCACCCCTCCACTTT. Residues: CASRGQAQSPLHF.

The CDR3, as DNA: TGCGCCAGCAGCGATCCCAAACAAGCGAACACTGAAGCTTTCTTT. It is translated as CASSDPKQANTEAFF. V is TRBV5-1 and J is TRBJ1-1; D gene ambiguous. Germline V gene lookup returns CDR1 SGHRS and CDR2 YFSETQ. Between the trimmed V and J ends, which lost 4 bases and 1 base, there was a span of 14 bases. The CDR3 is 15 residues long.

The chain combines TRBV3-1 (or the pseudogene TRBV3-2) with TRBJ2-1; D gene ambiguous. With 3 bases removed from V and 8 bases from J, the gap between germline ends came to 14 bases. Per germline, CDR1 LGHDT and CDR2 YNNKEL (reference sequence). The CDR3 is 14 amino acids. The CDR3 region has the DNA TGTGCCAGCAGCCAGCGACCTTTGGGCTATGAGCAGTTCTTC. The encoded protein is CASSQRPLGYEQFF.

This rearrangement joins TRBV27 to TRBJ2-2; D unresolved. CDR1 is MNHEY and CDR2 is SMNVEV in the germline V gene (reference sequence). V lost 3 bases and J lost 6, with 8 bases in between. CDR3 length: 13 residues. This CDR3 reads CASSFLAPGELFF. DNA for the CDR3: TGTGCCAGCAGTTTCCTTGCGCCCGGGGAGCTGTTTTTT.

The rearrangement links TRBV6-1 to TRBJ2-7; D is ambiguous. Per the germline V gene, CDR1 is MNHNS and CDR2 is SASEGT. V lost 2 bases, J lost 1 base, and 9 bases lay in between. This CDR3 spans 14 amino acids. The CDR3 here is CASSELGLSYEQYF. In DNA, the CDR3 is TGTGCCAGCAGTGAATTAGGCCTTTCCTACGAGCAGTACTTC.

V and J are TRBV6-5 and TRBJ1-1, with a weak D call TRBD1 (5 bases). Germline V gene sequence: CDR1 MNHEY, CDR2 SVGAGI. This CDR3 comprises 13 residues. V lost 6 bases to trimming and J lost 3 bases, with 11 bases between them. CDR3 region: CASRATGDTEAFF. The CDR3 coding sequence is TGTGCCAGCAGGGCCACAGGTGACACTGAAGCTTTCTTT.

V and J are TRBV6-5 and TRBJ1-4; tentatively, D is TRBD1 (5 bases). The CDR3 totals 15 residues. V lost 6 bases, J lost 8 bases, and 19 bases lay in between. Germline assignment: CDR1 MNHEY and CDR2 SVGAGI. The CDR3 DNA reads as TGTGCCAGCAGCTTCGGGACTTCGGGAGGGGAAAAACTGTTTTTT. This gives the protein CASSFGTSGGEKLFF.